The present entry profiles one TCR beta chain with its context. Original handling: Scientists estimated how many nucleated cells there were by amplifying reference gene primers. The assay was immunoSEQ multiplex PCR, and TCRdb's table has in-frame clones only and misses some. D and trimming were read from the DNA, whereas the V and J calls and clone size are those reported in that table. The data contain about 73,000 clones, approximately 83% of them singletons. These data originate in a study of blood T cell repertoires in COVID-19. The wider study: Specimens from acute and convalescent COVID-19 originated in the United States, Italy and Spain. T cells, B-cell-depleted T cells, or PBMCs provided the cDNA or gDNA that served as material.

Trimming took off 7 bases at V and 0 bases at J, with 12 bases between the two ends. Per the germline V gene, CDR1 is SQVTM and CDR2 is ANQGSEA. The CDR3 is 13 residues long. Sequenced input: peripheral blood. This TCR derives from a woman aged 60-75 years with acute or convalescent COVID-19. This chain links TRBV29-1 with TRBJ1-2; D call uncertain. In DNA form, the CDR3 reads TGCAGCGCTCTGGTGGGAGCTAACTATGGCTACACCTTC. Translation: CSALVGANYGYTF.